Listed here are 18 T cell receptor beta chains from one sample, sequenced in a study of shared clonotypes between healthy human individuals. Sequencing used immunoSEQ multiplex PCR; TCRdb keeps in-frame clones, though not all of them. The sample records over 2 million clones, less than 95% being singletons. Source material: naive CD4+ T cells from PBMCs. Documented subset: CD45RA+ positively selected. The receptors come from a man aged 18 to 29 in good health. Some clones in this sample may be carry-over from other donors' samples.

This chain uses TRBV28 with TRBJ1-1; tentatively, D is TRBD1 (5 bases). V was pared by 7 bases and J by 1 base, with 16 bases between. The CDR3 runs to 15 residues. Germline V gene lookup returns CDR1 MDHEN and CDR2 SYDVKM. The CDR3 is CASTLWGIQNTEAFF. The CDR3 bases are TGTGCCAGCACCTTGTGGGGGATACAGAACACTGAAGCTTTCTTT.

The V gene is TRBV5-1, the J gene TRBJ2-1; a possible D gene is TRBD1 (5 bases). V gave up 5 bases and J gave up 0 bases, with 12 bases separating them. Germline CDR1 and CDR2: SGHRS and YFSETQ. CDR3 length: 15 amino acids. CDR3 sequence reads: CASRGTGNSYNEQFF. The DNA of the CDR3 is TGCGCCAGCAGGGGAACAGGTAACTCCTACAATGAGCAGTTCTTC.

The V call is TRBV7-8, the J call TRBJ2-2; D tentatively fits TRBD1 or TRBD2 (5 bases each). Trimming shortened V by 1 base and J by 4 bases, and 13 bases separated the two germline ends. This CDR3 spans 16 amino acids. Germline lookup yields CDR1 SGHVS and CDR2 FQNEAQ. The CDR3 nucleotides read TGTGCCAGCAGCTTAGGCCCGGGGCCGGGCACCGGGGAGCTGTTTTTT. Amino acids: CASSLGPGPGTGELFF.

V is TRBV29-1 and J is TRBJ1-5; 7 positions match TRBD1. This CDR3 region has 13 residues. Unmatched junction bases numbered 6, after V lost 5 bases and J lost 5 bases. Germline-derived CDR1 and CDR2 are SQVTM and ANQGSEA. DNA of the CDR3: TGCAGCGTTCTTGACAGGGTCGATCAGCCCCAGCATTTT. Its translation is CSVLDRVDQPQHF.

V and J are TRBV29-1 and TRBJ2-5; D is undetermined. The V end lost 5 bases, the J end lost 1 base, and 8 bases lay between the germline ends. The CDR3 has 12 residues. The germline gives CDR1 SQVTM, CDR2 ANQGSEA. Here the CDR3 DNA reads TGCAGCGTTTTAGCAGTCCAAGAGACCCAGTACTTC. Amino acids: CSVLAVQETQYF.

The chain employs TRBV11-2 and TRBJ2-3, with 8 bases identical to TRBD2. The trim removed 3 bases at V and 2 bases at J, leaving 7 bases unmatched. The V gene's germline CDR1 is SGHAT and CDR2 FQNNGV. The CDR3 runs to 16 residues. The CDR3 is CASSFTAGGHTDTQYF. The DNA of the CDR3 is TGTGCCAGCAGCTTTACGGCGGGAGGACACACAGATACGCAGTATTTT. Combining the CDR3 with reference TRBV11-2 and TRBJ2-3 gives the whole variable domain EAGVAQSPRYKIIEKRQSVAFWCNPISGHATLYWYQQILGQGPKLLIQFQNNGVVDDSQLPKDRFSAERLKGVDSTLKIQPAKLEDSAVYLCASSFTAGGHTDTQYFGPGTRLTVL.

This clone was counted once. The genes are TRBV5-4 and TRBJ2-7, with TRBD2 matching 8 bases. Germline V lookup: CDR1 SGHNT, CDR2 YYREEE (reference sequence). V was clipped by 5 bases and J by 6 bases; unmatched bases: 16. The CDR3 extends over 16 amino acids. The CDR3 region is CASSRGGPIRTGEQYF. The DNA for the CDR3 is TGTGCCAGCAGTCGCGGGGGGCCTATTCGAACTGGCGAGCAGTACTTC.

This chain uses TRBV15 with TRBJ2-3; TRBD2 matches at 10 bases. Germline V gene data show CDR1 as LNHNV and CDR2 as YYDKDF (reference sequence). The CDR3 covers 17 residues. The V gene end was trimmed by 1 base and the J gene end by 3 bases; junction bases not matched to a gene: 7. The CDR3 bases are TGTGCCACCAGCAGAGTCGTGGCTAGCGGGAGAACAGATACGCAGTATTTT. This codes for CATSRVVASGRTDTQYF.

The chain carries TRBV6-9 and TRBJ2-7; D may be TRBD1 or TRBD2 (5 bases each). Trimming stripped 6 bases from V and 6 bases from J, with 27 bases between. Germline V gene sequence: CDR1 MNHGY, CDR2 SVAAGI. The CDR3 totals 17 residues. CDR3 sequence (DNA): TGTGCCAGCAGACACGAATGGGAACCCGCTAGGGACCGCGAGCAGTACTTC. Translating gives CASRHEWEPARDREQYF.

This chain uses TRBV28 with TRBJ2-1; TRBD2 matches at 9 bases. Germline CDR1 reads MDHEN; CDR2 reads SYDVKM. This CDR3 has 17 residues. V was pared by 5 bases and J by 7 bases, with 15 bases of the junction left unmatched. CDR3 in amino acids: CASSRGTSGLRGNEQFF. Written as DNA, the CDR3 is TGTGCCAGCAGTCGGGGAACTAGCGGGCTTAGGGGAAATGAGCAGTTCTTC.

V and J are TRBV28 and TRBJ1-2, with D perhaps TRBD1 (6 bases). In germline, CDR1 is MDHEN, CDR2 SYDVKM. This CDR3 has 13 residues. V was shortened by 5 bases and J by 10 bases, with 17 bases between the two germline ends. CDR3 nucleotide sequence: TGTGCCAGCAGTATTCCCGGACAGCCTCTCTACACCTTC. Encoded protein: CASSIPGQPLYTF.

The rearrangement links TRBV6-5 to TRBJ2-2, with D unclear. This CDR3 comprises 14 residues. Germline CDR1 MNHEY, CDR2 SVGAGI. V lost 4 bases, J lost 4 bases, and 10 bases lay in between. CDR3 amino acids: CASSLDPATGELFF. DNA of the CDR3: TGTGCCAGCAGTTTAGACCCAGCCACCGGGGAGCTGTTTTTT.

Details on this clone: Within the sample, other DNA sequences also encode this same CDR3. The chain recombines TRBV7-2 with TRBJ1-1; tentatively, D is TRBD1 (5 bases). Germline V gene data show CDR1 as SGHTA and CDR2 as FQGNSA. The CDR3 is 13 amino acids. Trimming took 6 bases from V and 2 from J, leaving 10 bases between them. CDR3 residues: CASSPQGNTEAFF. CDR3 nucleotides: TGTGCCAGCAGTCCCCAGGGTAACACTGAAGCTTTCTTT.

As concerns this clone: Other DNA sequences in the same sample also yield this CDR3. Written as DNA, the CDR3 is TGTGCCACAAAGGGGCAGGGAGCTACCGGGGAGCTGTTTTTT. Its protein product is CATKGQGATGELFF. The gene calls are TRBV6-6 and TRBJ2-2; D is possibly TRBD1 or TRBD2 (5 bases each). Germline V gives CDR1 MNHNY, CDR2 SVGAGI (reference sequence). This CDR3 is 14 amino acids long. V was trimmed by 10 bases and J by 5 bases, leaving 17 bases between them.

In this sample, this clone turned up a few times. The chain is built from TRBV5-1 and TRBJ1-2, with 7 nucleotides matching TRBD1. The CDR3 length is 13 residues. J gave up 7 bases and V 1 base, and 4 bases lay outside the gene matches. Germline V gives CDR1 SGHRS, CDR2 YFSETQ. CDR3 residues: CASSLLTGSGYTF. The CDR3 DNA reads as TGCGCCAGCAGCTTGTTGACAGGGAGTGGCTACACCTTC.

With regard to this clone: Other DNA sequences within the sample encode an identical CDR3. The V and J genes are TRBV5-1 and TRBJ1-1, with D tentatively TRBD1 (5 bases). Germline lookup yields CDR1 SGHRS and CDR2 YFSETQ. V was clipped by 0 bases and J by 2 bases, with 11 bases between them. This CDR3 has 15 residues. As DNA, the CDR3 is TGCGCCAGCAGCTTGGCCCCGGGGCAAAACACTGAAGCTTTCTTT. Encoded protein: CASSLAPGQNTEAFF. The full variable domain, in which reference TRBV5-1 and TRBJ1-1 provide the parts outside the CDR3, is KAGVTQTPRYLIKTRGQQVTLSCSPISGHRSVSWYQQTPGQGLQFLFEYFSETQRNKGNFPGRFSGRQFSNSRSEMNVSTLELGDSALYLCASSLAPGQNTEAFFGQGTRLTVV.

The CDR3 DNA reads as TGCAGCGTTGGTTGGACTAGCGGTGCAGATACGCAGTATTTT. Amino acids: CSVGWTSGADTQYF. This chain links TRBV29-1 with TRBJ2-3, with 10 positions matching TRBD2. The CDR3 covers 14 residues. The junction had 5 bases not matched to a gene; V was cut back by 4 bases and J by 4 bases. The V gene's germline CDR1 is SQVTM and CDR2 ANQGSEA.

Note on this clone: This sample includes further DNA sequences coding for the same CDR3. This chain uses TRBV7-2 with TRBJ2-5; D gene ambiguous. Trimming left V 5 bases short and J 0 bases short, with 10 bases between. Germline V gene data show CDR1 as SGHTA and CDR2 as FQGNSA. The CDR3 has 14 residues. The CDR3 region has the DNA TGTGCCAGCAGCCTCTCCCTGTACCAAGAGACCCAGTACTTC. It is translated as CASSLSLYQETQYF. Together with reference TRBV7-2 and TRBJ2-5, the CDR3 gives the full variable domain: GAGVSQSPSNKVTEKGKDVELRCDPISGHTALYWYRQSLGQGLEFLIYFQGNSAPDKSGLPSDRFSAERTGGSVSTLTIQRTQQEDSAVYLCASSLSLYQETQYFGPGTRLLVL.